Given below is one TCR beta chain in context. TCRdb's table, derived via immunoSEQ multiplex PCR, lists solely in-frame clones and lacks some. The data hold millions of clones, with 93% observed a single time. The data derive from a study of shared clonotypes between healthy human individuals. The overall study: Used for every donor were three CD4 naive, three CD4 memory, two CD8 naive and one CD8 memory plate.

Selected positively for CCR7 and CD45RO-negative, naive CD8 cells excluded terminally differentiated effector memory CD45RA+ cells. The sequence derives from a man in his late teens or twenties in good health. Some clones in this sample may be carry-over from other donors' samples. The sequencing sample was made of naive CD8+ T cells from PBMCs.

The DNA of the CDR3 is TGCGCCAGCAGCTTGTATCTAGTAGCTAGTTCCGGGGAGCTGTTTTTT. It is translated as CASSLYLVASSGELFF. The chain employs TRBV5-1 and TRBJ2-2, with D uncertain. Trimming removed 1 base from V and 6 bases from J, with 16 bases in between. Germline CDR1 is SGHRS and CDR2 is YFSETQ. CDR3 length equals 16 residues.